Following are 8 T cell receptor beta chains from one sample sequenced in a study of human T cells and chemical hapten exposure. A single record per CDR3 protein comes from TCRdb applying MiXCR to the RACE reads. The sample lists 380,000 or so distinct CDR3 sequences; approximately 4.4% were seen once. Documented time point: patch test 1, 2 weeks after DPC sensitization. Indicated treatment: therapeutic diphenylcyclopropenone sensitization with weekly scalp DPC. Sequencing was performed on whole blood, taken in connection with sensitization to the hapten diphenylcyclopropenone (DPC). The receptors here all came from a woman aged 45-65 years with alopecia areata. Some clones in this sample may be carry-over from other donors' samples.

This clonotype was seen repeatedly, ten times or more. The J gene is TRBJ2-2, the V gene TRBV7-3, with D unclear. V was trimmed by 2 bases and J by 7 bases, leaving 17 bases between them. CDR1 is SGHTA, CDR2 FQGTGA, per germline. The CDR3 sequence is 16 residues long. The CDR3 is CASSLDSVPLVGELFF. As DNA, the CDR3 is TGTGCCAGCAGCTTAGATTCCGTGCCGTTGGTCGGGGAGCTGTTTTTT.

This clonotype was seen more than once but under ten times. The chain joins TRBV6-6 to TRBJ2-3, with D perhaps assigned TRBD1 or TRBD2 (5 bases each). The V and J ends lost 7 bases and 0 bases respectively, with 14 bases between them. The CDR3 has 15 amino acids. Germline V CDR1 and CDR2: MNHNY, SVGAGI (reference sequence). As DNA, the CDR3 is TGTGCCAGCAACCCCCGGGACGTTAGCACAGATACGCAGTATTTT. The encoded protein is CASNPRDVSTDTQYF.

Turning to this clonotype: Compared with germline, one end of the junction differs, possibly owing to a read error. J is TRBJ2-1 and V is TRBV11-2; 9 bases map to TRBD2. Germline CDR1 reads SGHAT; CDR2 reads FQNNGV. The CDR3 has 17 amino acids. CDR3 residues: CASSSSSGAASLNEQIF. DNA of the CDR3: TGTGCCAGCAGCTCCTCTAGCGGGGCCGCCTCTCTCAATGAGCAGATCTTC.

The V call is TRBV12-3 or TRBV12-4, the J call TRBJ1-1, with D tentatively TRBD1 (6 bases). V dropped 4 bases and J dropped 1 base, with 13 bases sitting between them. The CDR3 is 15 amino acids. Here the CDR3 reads CASSSLATGNTEAFF. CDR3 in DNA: TGTGCCAGCAGTTCCCTAGCGACAGGGAACACTGAAGCTTTCTTT.

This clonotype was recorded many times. CDR3 amino acids: CASSGEPGGSPLHF. For the CDR3, the DNA is TGCGCCAGCAGTGGGGAGCCTGGGGGCTCACCCCTCCACTTT. The chain links TRBV10-2 to TRBJ1-6, with D perhaps TRBD1 (6 bases). CDR1 and CDR2 from the germline V gene are WSHSY and SAAADI. This CDR3 spans 14 amino acids. Trimming removed 4 bases from V and 10 bases from J, with 14 bases in between.

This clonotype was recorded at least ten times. The CDR3: CASSLMGREGAKLFF. CDR3 DNA sequence: TGTGCCAGCAGCTTAATGGGCAGGGAAGGAGCAAAACTGTTTTTT. The genes are TRBV7-2 and TRBJ1-4, with TRBD1 as a possible D gene (5 bases). CDR3 length: 15 residues. The germline V gene has CDR1 SGHTA and CDR2 FQGNSA. The V gene lost 2 bases and the J gene lost 10 bases, with 17 bases spanning the gap.

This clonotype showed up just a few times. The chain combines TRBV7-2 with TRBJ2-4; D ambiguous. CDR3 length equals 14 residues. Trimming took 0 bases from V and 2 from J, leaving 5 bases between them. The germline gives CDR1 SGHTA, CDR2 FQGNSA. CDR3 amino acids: CASSLASSKNIQYF. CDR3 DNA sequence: TGTGCCAGCAGCTTAGCGTCATCCAAAAACATTCAGTACTTC.

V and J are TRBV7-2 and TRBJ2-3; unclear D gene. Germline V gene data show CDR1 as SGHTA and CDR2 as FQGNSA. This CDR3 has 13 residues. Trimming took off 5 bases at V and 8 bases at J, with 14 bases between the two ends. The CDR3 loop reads CASSRMLFSTQYF. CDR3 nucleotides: TGTGCCAGCAGCCGGATGCTATTTTCTACGCAGTATTTT.